This TCR beta chain emerged from a study of blood T cell repertoires in COVID-19 (dated by TCRdb to about 2020). Turning to the overall study: The collaborator samples originated in the United States, Italy and Spain and spanned the acute and convalescent phases of COVID-19. Where HLA class I and class II types were available, the types were taken from metadata supplied by the sample provider, not from assay-based typing. The repertoires were released in a freely available public database intended as a resource for research on the immune response to SARS-CoV-2. The sample metadata nearly always contained a de-identified subject ID, COVID-19 status, age in years and sex. The dataset comprised deeply sampled blood TCRbeta repertoires from subjects exposed to, actively infected with, or recovered from COVID-19. The material from the prospective study consisted of cDNA or gDNA derived from T cells, B-cell-depleted T cells, or PBMCs. Samples came from the ongoing ImmuneRACE study (first 160 participants) plus 1,254 subjects from 6 global collaborators. Overall results and qualifications from the work: The quantity of clinical and demographic metadata differed by source and by participant and was supplied without curation.

Participants in the prospective study were enrolled through a virtual design, were aged roughly 18 to 100 years, and lived in fewer than 30 United States geographic areas. In the prospective study, cohorts were assigned on the basis of participant-reported clinical history obtained from a screening survey and a study questionnaire. A participant counted as exposed if, within 2 weeks of entering the study, that participant had been in contact with someone who had a PCR-confirmed or clinician-diagnosed COVID-19 case. In the prospective study, whole blood, serum and a nasopharyngeal or oropharyngeal swab were collected from each participant by mobile phlebotomists. Additional blood draws and questionnaires over a 2-month period could optionally be provided by prospective study participants. Prospective study blood samples were shipped either frozen or at room temperature before DNA extraction. TCRbeta CDR3 regions were amplified from genomic DNA using the immunoSEQ Assay, a bias-controlled multiplex PCR. The study's processing was this. The number of nucleated cells in each sample was estimated from the amplification of reference gene primers within the assay. To quantify the absolute abundance of each unique TCRbeta CDR3 rearrangement, sequence reads were collapsed and filtered. Productive Simpson clonality was computed per sample as the square root of Simpson's diversity index over productive rearrangements. TCRdb carries this immuneACCESS record with in-frame sequences only. Its versions omit some clonotypes, under half of them owing to an unresolved V gene in the studies checked, with the rest unexplained. That table is the source of V, J and clone size, and D and trimming were worked out from the DNA. Across this sample there are about 250,000 clones, with approximately 88% seen only once. The ten largest make up over 2.5% of the sample.

On this clone: The antigen it binds to is not known. It has no much larger one-base neighbor in the sample; base qualities were not kept.

Counted from cysteine to phenylalanine, this CDR3 has 13 amino acids. Only the CDR3 DNA is retained, 39 bases long and in frame from the first base. Taken from the germline V gene (reference sequence), the CDR1 and CDR2 loops are LNHDA and SQIVND. Trimming costs V 3 bases and J 4 bases, and their ends lie 9 bases apart. The specimen was PBMCs or T cells enriched from blood (not recorded which). This sequence originates from a woman between 35 and 50 years old who had been exposed to COVID-19. In this chain, TRBV19 is recombined with TRBJ1-2, with an unclear D gene assignment. Here the CDR3 is given as CASSIGRVYGYTF. The sequenced DNA is TGTGCCAGTAGTATCGGTCGGGTCTATGGCTACACCTTC.